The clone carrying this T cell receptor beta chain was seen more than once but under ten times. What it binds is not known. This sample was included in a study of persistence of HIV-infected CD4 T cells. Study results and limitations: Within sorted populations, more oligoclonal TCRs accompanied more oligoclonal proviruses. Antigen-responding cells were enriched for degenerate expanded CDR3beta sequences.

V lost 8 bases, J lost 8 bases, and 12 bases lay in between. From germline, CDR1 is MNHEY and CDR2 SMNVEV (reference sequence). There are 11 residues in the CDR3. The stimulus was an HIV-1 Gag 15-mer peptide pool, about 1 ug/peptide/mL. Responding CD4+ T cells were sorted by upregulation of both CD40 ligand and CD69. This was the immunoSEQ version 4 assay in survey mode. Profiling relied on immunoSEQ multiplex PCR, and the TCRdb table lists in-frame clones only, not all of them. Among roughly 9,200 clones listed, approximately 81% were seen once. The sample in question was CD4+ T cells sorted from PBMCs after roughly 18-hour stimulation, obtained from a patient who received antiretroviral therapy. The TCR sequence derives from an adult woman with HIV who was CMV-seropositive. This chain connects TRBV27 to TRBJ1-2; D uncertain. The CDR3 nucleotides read TGTGCCAGCGGGGAGGGAAACGGCTACACCTTC. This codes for CASGEGNGYTF.